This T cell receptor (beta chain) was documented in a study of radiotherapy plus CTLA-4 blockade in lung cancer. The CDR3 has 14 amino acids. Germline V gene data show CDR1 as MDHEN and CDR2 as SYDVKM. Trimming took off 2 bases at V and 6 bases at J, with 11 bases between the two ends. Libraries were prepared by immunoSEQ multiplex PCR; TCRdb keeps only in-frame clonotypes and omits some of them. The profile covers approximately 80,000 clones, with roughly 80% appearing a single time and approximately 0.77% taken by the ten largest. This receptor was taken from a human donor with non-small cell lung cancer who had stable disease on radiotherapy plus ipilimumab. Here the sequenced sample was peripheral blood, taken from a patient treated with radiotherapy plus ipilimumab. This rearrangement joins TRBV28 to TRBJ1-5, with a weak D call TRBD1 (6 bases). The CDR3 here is CASSLATGTQPQHF. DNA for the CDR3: TGTGCCAGCAGTTTAGCTACAGGGACTCAGCCCCAGCATTTT.